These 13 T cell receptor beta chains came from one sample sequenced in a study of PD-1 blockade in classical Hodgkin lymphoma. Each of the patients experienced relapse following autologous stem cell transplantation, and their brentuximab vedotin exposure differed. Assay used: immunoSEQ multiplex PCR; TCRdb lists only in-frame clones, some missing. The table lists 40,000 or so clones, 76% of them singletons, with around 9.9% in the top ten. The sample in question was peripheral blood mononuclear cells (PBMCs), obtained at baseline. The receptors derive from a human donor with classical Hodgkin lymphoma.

CDR3 coding DNA: TGTGCCAGCAGCTCACAGGGGTACGAGCAGTACTTC. It yields the protein CASSSQGYEQYF. V gene TRBV11-2 combines with J gene TRBJ2-7, with TRBD1 identical over 7 bases. J gave up 4 bases and V 4 bases, and 1 base lay outside the gene matches. CDR1 and CDR2 (germline): SGHAT, FQNNGV. The CDR3 length is 12 residues.

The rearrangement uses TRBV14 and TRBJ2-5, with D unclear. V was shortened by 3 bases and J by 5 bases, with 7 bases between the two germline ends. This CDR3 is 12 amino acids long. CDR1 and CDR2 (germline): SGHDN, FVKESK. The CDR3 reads CASSHSPETQYF. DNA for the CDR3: TGTGCCAGCAGCCACAGCCCGGAGACCCAGTACTTC.

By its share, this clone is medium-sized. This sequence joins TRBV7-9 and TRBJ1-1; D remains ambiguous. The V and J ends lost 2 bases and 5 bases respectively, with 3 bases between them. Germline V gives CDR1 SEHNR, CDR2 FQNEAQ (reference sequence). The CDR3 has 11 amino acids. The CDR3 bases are TGTGCCAGCAGCTTAAGAACTGAAGCTTTCTTT. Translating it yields CASSLRTEAFF.

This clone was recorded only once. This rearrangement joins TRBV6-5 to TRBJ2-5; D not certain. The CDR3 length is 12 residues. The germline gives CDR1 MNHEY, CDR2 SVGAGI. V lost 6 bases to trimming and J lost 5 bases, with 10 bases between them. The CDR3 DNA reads TGTGCCAGCAGACAGCGTAGGGAGACCCAGTACTTC. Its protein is CASRQRRETQYF.

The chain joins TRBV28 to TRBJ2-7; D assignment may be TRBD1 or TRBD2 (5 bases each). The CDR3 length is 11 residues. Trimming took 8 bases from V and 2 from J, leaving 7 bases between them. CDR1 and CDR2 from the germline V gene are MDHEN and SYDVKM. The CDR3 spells CASWGPYEQYF. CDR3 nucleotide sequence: TGTGCCAGCTGGGGACCCTACGAGCAGTACTTC.

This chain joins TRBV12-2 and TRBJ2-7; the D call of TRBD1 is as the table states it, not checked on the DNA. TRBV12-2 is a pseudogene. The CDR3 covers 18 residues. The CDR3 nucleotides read TGTGCAAGTCGCTTATATTGGGACAACGTTACCCCAAACTACGAGCAGTACTTC. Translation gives CASRLYWDNVTPNYEQYF.

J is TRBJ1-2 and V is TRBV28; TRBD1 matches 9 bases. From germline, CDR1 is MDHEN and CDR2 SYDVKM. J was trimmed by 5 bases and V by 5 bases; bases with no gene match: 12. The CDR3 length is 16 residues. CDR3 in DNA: TGTGCCAGCAGTCCGATGACCACGGACAGGGGATATGGCTACACCTTC. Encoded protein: CASSPMTTDRGYGYTF.

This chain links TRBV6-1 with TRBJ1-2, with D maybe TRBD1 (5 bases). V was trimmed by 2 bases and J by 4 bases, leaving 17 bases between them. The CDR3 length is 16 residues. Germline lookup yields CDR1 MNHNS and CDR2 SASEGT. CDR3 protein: CASSEIGGALGYGYTF. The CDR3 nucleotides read TGTGCCAGCAGTGAAATAGGAGGGGCTCTGGGCTATGGCTACACCTTC.

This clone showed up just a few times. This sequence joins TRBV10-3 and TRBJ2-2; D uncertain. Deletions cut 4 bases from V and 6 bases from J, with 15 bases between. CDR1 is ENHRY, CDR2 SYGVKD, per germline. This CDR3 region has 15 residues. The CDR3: CAISAWGKRPGELFF. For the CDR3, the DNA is TGTGCCATCAGTGCTTGGGGAAAGAGGCCCGGGGAGCTGTTTTTT.

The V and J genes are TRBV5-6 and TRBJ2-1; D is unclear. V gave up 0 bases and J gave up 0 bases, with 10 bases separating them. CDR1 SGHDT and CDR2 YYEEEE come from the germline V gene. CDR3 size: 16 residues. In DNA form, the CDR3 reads TGTGCCAGCAGCTTGGACATTTTCGGCTCCTACAATGAGCAGTTCTTC. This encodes CASSLDIFGSYNEQFF.

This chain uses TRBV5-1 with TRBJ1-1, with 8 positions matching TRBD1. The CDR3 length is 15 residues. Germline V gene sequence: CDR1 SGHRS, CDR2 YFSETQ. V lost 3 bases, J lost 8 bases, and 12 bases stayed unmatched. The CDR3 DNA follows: TGCGCCAGCAGCTGGGGAAACAGGGGGAGCTCGGAAGCTTTCTTT. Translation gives CASSWGNRGSSEAFF.

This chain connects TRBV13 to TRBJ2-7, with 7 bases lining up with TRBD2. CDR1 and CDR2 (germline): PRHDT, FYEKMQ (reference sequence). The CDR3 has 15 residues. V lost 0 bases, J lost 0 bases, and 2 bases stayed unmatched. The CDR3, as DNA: TGTGCCAGCAGCTTAGGCGGGGGGTACTCCTACGAGCAGTACTTC. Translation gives CASSLGGGYSYEQYF.

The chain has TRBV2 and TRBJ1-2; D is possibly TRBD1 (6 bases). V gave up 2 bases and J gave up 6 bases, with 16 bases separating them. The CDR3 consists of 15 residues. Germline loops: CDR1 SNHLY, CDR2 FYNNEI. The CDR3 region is CASSENGGHPNGYTF. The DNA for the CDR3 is TGTGCCAGCAGTGAAAACGGGGGCCATCCCAATGGCTACACCTTC.